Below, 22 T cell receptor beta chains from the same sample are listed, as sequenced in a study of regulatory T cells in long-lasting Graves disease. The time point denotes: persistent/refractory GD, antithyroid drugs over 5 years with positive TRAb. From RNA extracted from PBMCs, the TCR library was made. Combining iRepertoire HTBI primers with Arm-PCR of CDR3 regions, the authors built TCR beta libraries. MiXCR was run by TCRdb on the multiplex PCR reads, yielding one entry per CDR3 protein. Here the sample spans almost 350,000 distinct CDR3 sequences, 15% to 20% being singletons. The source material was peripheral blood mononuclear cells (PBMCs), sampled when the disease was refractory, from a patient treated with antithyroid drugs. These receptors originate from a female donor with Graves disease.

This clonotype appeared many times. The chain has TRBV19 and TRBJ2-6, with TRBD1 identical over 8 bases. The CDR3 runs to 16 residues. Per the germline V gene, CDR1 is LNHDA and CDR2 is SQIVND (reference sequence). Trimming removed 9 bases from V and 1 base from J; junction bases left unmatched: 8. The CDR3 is CASSLTGGSGANVLTF. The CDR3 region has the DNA TGTGCCAGCAGCTTAACAGGGGGTTCTGGGGCCAACGTCCTGACTTTC.

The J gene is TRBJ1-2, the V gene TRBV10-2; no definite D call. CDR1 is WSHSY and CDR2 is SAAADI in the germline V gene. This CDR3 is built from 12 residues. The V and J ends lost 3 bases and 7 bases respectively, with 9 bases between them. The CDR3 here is CASSDRQRGYTF. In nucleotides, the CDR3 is TGCGCCAGCAGTGACCGGCAGCGTGGCTACACCTTC.

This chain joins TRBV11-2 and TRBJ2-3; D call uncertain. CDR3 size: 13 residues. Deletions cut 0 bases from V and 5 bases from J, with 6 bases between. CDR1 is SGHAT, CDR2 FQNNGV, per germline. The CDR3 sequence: CASSLEAIDTQYF. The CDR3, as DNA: TGTGCCAGCAGCTTAGAGGCGATAGATACGCAGTATTTT.

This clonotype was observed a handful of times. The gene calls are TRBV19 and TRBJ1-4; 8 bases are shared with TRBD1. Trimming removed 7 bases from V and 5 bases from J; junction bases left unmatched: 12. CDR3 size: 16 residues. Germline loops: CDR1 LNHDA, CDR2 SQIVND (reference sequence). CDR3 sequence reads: CASTPVWTGPNEKLFF. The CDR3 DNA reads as TGTGCCAGTACCCCCGTTTGGACAGGGCCGAATGAAAAACTGTTTTTT.

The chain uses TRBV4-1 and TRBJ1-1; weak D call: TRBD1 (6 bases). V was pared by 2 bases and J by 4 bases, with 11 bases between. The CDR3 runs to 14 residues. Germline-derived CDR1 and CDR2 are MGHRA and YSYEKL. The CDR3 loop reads CASSQSHRATEAFF. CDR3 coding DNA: TGCGCCAGCAGCCAATCACACAGGGCCACTGAAGCTTTCTTT.

Here the CDR3 reads CAWSLSGTGGIREAFF. DNA of the CDR3: TGTGCCTGGAGTCTTTCCGGGACAGGGGGAATCCGGGAAGCTTTCTTT. The V and J genes are TRBV30 and TRBJ1-1; 11 nucleotides match TRBD1. The V and J ends lost 2 bases and 8 bases, in that order; junction bases with no gene match: 13. The germline gives CDR1 GTSNPN, CDR2 SVGIG (reference sequence). The CDR3 extends over 16 amino acids.

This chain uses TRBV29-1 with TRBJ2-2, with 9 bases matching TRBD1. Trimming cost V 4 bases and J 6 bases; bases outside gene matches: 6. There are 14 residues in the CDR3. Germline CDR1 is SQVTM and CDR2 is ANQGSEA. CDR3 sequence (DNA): TGCAGCGTTGGGGGGACAGGGACATCCGGGGAGCTGTTTTTT. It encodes CSVGGTGTSGELFF.

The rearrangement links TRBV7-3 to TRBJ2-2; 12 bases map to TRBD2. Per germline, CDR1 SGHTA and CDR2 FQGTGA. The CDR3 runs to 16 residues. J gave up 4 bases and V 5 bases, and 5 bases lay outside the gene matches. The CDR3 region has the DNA TGTGCCAGCAGCCCGCTAGCGGGGGGGGCCACCGGGGAGCTGTTTTTT. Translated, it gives CASSPLAGGATGELFF.

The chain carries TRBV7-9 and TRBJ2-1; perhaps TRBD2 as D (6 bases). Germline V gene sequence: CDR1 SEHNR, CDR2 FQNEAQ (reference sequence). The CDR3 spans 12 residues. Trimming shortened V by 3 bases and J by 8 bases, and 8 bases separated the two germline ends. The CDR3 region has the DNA TGTGCCAGCAGCTTTGTAGCGGATGAGCAGTTCTTC. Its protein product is CASSFVADEQFF.

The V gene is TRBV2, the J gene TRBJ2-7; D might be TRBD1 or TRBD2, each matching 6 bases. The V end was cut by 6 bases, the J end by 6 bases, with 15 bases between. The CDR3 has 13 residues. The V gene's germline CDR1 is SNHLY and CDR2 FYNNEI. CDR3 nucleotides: TGTGCCAGCAGAGAGCACGGGGGCCCCGAGCAGTACTTC. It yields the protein CASREHGGPEQYF. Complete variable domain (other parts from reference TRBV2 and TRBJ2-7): EPEVTQTPSHQVTQMGQEVILRCVPISNHLYFYWYRQILGQKVEFLVSFYNNEISEKSEIFDDQFSVERPDGSNFTLKIRSTKLEDSAMYFCASREHGGPEQYFGPGTRLTVT.

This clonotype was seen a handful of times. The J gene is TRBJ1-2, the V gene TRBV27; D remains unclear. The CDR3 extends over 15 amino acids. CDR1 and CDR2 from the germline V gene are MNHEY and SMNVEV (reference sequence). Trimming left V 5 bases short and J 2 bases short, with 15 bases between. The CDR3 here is CASSRNRYSNYGYTF. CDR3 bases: TGTGCCAGCAGTCGAAATCGGTACAGCAACTATGGCTACACCTTC.

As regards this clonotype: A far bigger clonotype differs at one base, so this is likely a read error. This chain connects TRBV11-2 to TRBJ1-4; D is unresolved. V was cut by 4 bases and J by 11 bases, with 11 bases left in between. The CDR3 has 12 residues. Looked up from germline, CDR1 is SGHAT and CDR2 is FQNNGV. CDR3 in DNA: TGTGCCAGCAGCTCCTGCATGGACAAACTGTTTTTT. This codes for CASSSCMDKLFF.

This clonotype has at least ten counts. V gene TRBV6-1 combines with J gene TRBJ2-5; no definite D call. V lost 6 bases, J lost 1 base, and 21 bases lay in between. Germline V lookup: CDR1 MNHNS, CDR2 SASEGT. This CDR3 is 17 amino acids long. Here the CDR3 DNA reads TGTGCCAGCAGATCTCAACGAAAGAGGTTTGCCCAAGAGACCCAGTACTTC. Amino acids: CASRSQRKRFAQETQYF.

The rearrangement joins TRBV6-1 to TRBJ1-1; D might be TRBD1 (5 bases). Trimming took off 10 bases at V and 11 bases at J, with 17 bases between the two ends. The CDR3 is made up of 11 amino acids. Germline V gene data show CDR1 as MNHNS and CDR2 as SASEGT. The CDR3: CATLRGPTAFF. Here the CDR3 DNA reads TGTGCCACCCTACGGGGCCCAACGGCTTTCTTT.

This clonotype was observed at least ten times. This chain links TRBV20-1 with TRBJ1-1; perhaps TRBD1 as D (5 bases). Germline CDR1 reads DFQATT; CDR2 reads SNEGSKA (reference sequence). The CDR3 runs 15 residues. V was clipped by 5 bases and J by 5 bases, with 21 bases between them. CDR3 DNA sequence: TGCAGTGCTCCCGGGACGGTAATGATACGGACTGAAGCTTTCTTT. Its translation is CSAPGTVMIRTEAFF.

CDR3 coding DNA: TGTGCCAGCAGCTTAAGGGGTAGGGGAGAGCAGTACTTC. Protein: CASSLRGRGEQYF. This chain uses TRBV11-2 with TRBJ2-7; perhaps TRBD1 as D (5 bases). V was cut by 2 bases and J by 7 bases, with 12 bases left in between. The CDR3 spans 13 residues. Germline V gene sequence: CDR1 SGHAT, CDR2 FQNNGV.

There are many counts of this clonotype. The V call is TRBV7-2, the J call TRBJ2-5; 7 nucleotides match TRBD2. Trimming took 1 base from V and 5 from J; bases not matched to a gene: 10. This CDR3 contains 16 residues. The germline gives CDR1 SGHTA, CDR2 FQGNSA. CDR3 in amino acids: CASSLGRTRVTETQYF. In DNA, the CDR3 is TGTGCCAGCAGCTTAGGAAGGACTAGAGTCACGGAGACCCAGTACTTC.

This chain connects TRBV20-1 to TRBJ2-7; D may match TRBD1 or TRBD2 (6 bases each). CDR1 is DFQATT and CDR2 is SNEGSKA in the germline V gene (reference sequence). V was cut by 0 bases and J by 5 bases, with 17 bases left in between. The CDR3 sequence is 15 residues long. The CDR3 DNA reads TGCAGTGCTAGAGATAACCGGGGGCGAGGAAACGAGCAGTACTTC. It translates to CSARDNRGRGNEQYF.

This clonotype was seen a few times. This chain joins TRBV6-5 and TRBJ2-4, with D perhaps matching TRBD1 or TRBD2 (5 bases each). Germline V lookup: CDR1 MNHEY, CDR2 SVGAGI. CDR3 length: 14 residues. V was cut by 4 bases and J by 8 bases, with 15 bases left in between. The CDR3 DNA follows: TGTGCCAGCAGTTGGGGGACGGTGGGAGACATTCAGTACTTC. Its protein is CASSWGTVGDIQYF.

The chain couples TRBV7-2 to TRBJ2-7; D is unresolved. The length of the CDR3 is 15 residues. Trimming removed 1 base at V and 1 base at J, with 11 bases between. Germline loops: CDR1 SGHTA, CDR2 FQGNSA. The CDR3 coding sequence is TGTGCCAGCAGCTTAGAGATCAGGCTATCCTACGAGCAGTACTTC. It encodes CASSLEIRLSYEQYF.

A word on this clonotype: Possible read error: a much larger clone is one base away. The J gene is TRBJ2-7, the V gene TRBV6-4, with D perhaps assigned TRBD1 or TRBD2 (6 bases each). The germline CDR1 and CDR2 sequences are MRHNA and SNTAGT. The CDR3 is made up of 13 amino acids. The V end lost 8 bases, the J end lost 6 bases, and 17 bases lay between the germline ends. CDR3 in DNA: TGTGCCAGCGGGGGGCCACACCTCTCCGAGCAGTACTTC. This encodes CASGGPHLSEQYF.

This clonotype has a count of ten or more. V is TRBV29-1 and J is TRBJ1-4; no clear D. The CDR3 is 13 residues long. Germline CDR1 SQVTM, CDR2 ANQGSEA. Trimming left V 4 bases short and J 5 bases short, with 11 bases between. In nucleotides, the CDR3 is TGCAGCGTTGGTAAACGGAACAATGAAAAACTGTTTTTT. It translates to CSVGKRNNEKLFF. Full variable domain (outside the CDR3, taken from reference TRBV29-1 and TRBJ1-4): SAVISQKPSRDICQRGTSLTIQCQVDSQVTMMFWYRQQPGQSLTLIATANQGSEATYESGFVIDKFPISRPNLTFSTLTVSNMSPEDSSIYLCSVGKRNNEKLFFGSGTQLSVL.